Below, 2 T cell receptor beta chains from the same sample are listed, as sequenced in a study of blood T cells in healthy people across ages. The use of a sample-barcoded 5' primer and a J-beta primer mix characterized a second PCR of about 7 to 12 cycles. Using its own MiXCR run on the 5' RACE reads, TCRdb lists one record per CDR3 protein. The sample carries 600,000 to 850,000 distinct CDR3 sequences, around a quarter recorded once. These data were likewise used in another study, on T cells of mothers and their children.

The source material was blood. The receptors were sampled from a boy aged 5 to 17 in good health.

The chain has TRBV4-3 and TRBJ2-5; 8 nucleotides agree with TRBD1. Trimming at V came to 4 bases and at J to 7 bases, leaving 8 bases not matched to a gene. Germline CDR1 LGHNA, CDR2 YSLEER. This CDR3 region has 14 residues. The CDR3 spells CASSPRGQGATQYF. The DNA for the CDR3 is TGCGCCAGCAGCCCCAGAGGACAGGGCGCGACCCAGTACTTC.

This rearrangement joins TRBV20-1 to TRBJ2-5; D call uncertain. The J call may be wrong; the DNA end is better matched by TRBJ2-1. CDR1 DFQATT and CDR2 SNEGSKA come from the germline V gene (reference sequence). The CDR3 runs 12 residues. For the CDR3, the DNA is TGCAGTGCTAGAGAAAACATAGAAGAGCAGTTCTTC. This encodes CSARENIEEQFF.